This TCR beta chain stems from a study of shared clonotypes between healthy human individuals. Broader study findings: It was only blood that was sampled, and tissue repertoires likely differ.

The CDR3 extends over 12 amino acids. Trimming left V 6 bases short and J 3 bases short, with 6 bases between. Germline V gene lookup returns CDR1 ENHRY and CDR2 SYGVKD. In unsorted samples, genomic DNA was obtained using 80 million to 90 million PBMCs. The assay ran at deep level. Each PCR replicate run on unsorted PBMC took in around 300 ng DNA, about 30,000 T cell genomes. The method was immunoSEQ multiplex PCR; TCRdb's version includes in-frame clones alone and lacks a portion of them. The data hold fewer than 650,000 clones, with about 79% observed a single time. There are a few counts of this clone. Its antigen remains unidentified.

The TCR was taken from a middle-aged woman in good health. Some clones in this sample may be carry-over from other donors' samples. This chain links TRBV10-3 with TRBJ1-3; D gene uncertain. Source material: PBMCs. The CDR3 nucleotides are TGTGCCATCAGCGAACTTGGAAACACCATATATTTT. Amino acid sequence: CAISELGNTIYF.